This paragraph reports one T cell receptor beta chain. The CDR3 contains 13 residues. Original processing methods: Amplified reference gene primers provided the basis for estimating nucleated cell counts. Profiled with immunoSEQ multiplex PCR; TCRdb holds only in-frame clones, not every one. V, J and clone size derive from that table, while D and trimming were established from the DNA sequence. The table has around 480,000 clones, 70% to 90% seen once; the top ten hold around an eighth. These data originate in a study of blood T cell repertoires in COVID-19. Looking at the study overall: T cells, B-cell-depleted T cells, or PBMCs supplied cDNA or gDNA.

V and J are TRBV21-1 and TRBJ2-3; no check of the table's D call, TRBD2, against the DNA was made. TRBV21-1 is shown as a pseudogene. The clonotype was recovered from a woman aged 45-59 years with COVID-19, enrolled during active disease. The sequenced material came from peripheral blood. In DNA form, the CDR3 reads TGTGCCAGCAGCAGGAGGAGCACAGATACGCAGTATTTT. Encoded protein: CASSRRSTDTQYF.